This T cell receptor (beta chain) was sequenced during a study of regulatory T cells in long-lasting Graves disease. Trimming cost V 6 bases and J 10 bases, with 19 bases left between them. There are 15 residues in the CDR3. Investigators prepared the TCR beta libraries by applying iRepertoire HTBI primers and Arm-PCR of CDR3 regions. TCRdb re-derived calls from the multiplex PCR reads in MiXCR, one entry per CDR3 protein. Among under 800,000 distinct CDR3 sequences listed, roughly 15% were seen once. This clonotype appeared many times. Stated time point: newly diagnosed GD, antithyroid drugs for less than 3 months. PBMC RNA was the source of the TCR library. The data were also submitted as part of a second study, on T cells in Graves' hyperthyroidism and ophthalmopathy. As that study records: Blood also showed most of the thyroid clonotypes that were expanded above 0.001.

The rearrangement joins TRBV12-3 or TRBV12-4 to TRBJ1-6; D possibly corresponds to TRBD1 (6 bases). The sequence was collected from a woman aged 25 to 39 with Graves disease. Sequences were derived from peripheral blood mononuclear cells (PBMCs), sampled at new diagnosis, from a patient treated with antithyroid drugs. The CDR3 region is CASRRGGQERSPLHF. The CDR3 coding sequence is TGTGCCAGCAGACGAGGGGGTCAGGAGAGATCACCCCTCCACTTT.